This paragraph covers one T cell receptor beta chain sequence. Germline CDR1 SGHAT, CDR2 FQNNGV. The CDR3 has 15 amino acids. V dropped 2 bases and J dropped 7; count of bases not matched to a gene: 6. Authors' data handling: Reference gene primer amplification yielded estimated nucleated cell counts. Sequencing was performed with immunoSEQ multiplex PCR; in TCRdb, only in-frame clones are kept and a portion is missing. V and J calls plus clone size are reproduced from that table; the DNA served to infer D and trimming. The table records roughly 72,000 clones, 79% of them present only once. This sample was included in a study of blood T cell repertoires in COVID-19. Study summary: Italy, Spain and the United States were the sources of the convalescent and acute COVID-19 samples. T cells, B-cell-depleted T cells, or PBMCs provided the cDNA or gDNA that served as material.

The chain uses TRBV11-2 and TRBJ2-1; 9 bases map to TRBD2. The receptor's source is a woman at least 80 years old with active or convalescent COVID-19. The material sequenced was peripheral blood. The CDR3 loop reads CASSLRLAEINEQFF. CDR3 in DNA: TGTGCCAGCAGCTTAAGACTAGCGGAGATTAATGAGCAGTTCTTC.